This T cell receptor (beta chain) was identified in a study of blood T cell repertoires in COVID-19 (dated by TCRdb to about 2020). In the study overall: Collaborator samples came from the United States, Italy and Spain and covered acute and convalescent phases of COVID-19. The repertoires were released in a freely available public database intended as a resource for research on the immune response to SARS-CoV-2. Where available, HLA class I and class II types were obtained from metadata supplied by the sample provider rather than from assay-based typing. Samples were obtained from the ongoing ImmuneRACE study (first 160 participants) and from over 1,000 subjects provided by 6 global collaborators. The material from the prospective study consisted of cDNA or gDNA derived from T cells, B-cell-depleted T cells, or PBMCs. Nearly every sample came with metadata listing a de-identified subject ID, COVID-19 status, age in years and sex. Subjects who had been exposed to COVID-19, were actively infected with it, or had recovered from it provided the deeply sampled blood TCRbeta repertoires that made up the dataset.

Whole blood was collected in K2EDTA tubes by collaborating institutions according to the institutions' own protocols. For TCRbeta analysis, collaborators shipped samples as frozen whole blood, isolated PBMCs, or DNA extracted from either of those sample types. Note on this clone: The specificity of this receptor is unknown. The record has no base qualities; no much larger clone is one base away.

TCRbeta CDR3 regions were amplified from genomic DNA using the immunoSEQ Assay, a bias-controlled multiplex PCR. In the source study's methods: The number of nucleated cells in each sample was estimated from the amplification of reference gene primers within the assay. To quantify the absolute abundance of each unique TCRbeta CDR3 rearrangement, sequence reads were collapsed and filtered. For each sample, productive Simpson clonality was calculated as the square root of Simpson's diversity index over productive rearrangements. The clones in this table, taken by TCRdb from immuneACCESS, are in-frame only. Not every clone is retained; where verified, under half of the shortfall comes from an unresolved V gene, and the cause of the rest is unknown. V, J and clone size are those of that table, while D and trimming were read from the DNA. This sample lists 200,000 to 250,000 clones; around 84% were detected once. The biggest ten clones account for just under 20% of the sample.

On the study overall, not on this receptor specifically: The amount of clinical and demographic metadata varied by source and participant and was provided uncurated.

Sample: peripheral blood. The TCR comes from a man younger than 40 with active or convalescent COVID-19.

The CDR3 sequence is CASSYRTPQETQYF. The nucleotides read TGTGCCAGCAGTTACAGGACTCCTCAAGAGACCCAGTACTTC. This sequence uses TRBV6-5 and TRBJ2-5; the D gene is perhaps TRBD2, on 5 matching bases. CDR1 and CDR2 are drawn from the germline V gene: MNHEY, SVGAGI. The CDR3 numbers 14 residues from cysteine through phenylalanine. Only the CDR3 portion is preserved as DNA: 42 bases, with reading frame beginning at the first base. The germline ends are 9 bases apart after V is trimmed by 2 bases and J by 2 bases.